Each of the 31 T cell receptor beta chains below was sequenced from the same sample in a study of T cell responses to AZD1222 COVID-19 vaccine. The protocol was immunoSEQ multiplex PCR, while the TCRdb copy is restricted to in-frame clones and leaves out a portion. Among over 110,000 clones, 75% to 90% were seen once, and the ten largest hold 1.5% to 2%. The sample was peripheral blood, taken 28 days after the second AZD1222 dose. The source of these receptors is an adult who received the AZD1222 COVID-19 vaccine.

This chain uses TRBV27 with TRBJ2-2, with D unresolved. CDR3 length: 15 amino acids. Germline V lookup: CDR1 MNHEY, CDR2 SMNVEV (reference sequence). Trimming removed 2 bases at V and 2 bases at J, with 9 bases between. In DNA, the CDR3 is TGTGCCAGCAGTTTAAGCCAGATAAACACCGGGGAGCTGTTTTTT. It encodes CASSLSQINTGELFF.

This clone appeared a single time. The V gene is TRBV19, the J gene TRBJ1-1; TRBD1 might be the D (5 bases). From germline, CDR1 is LNHDA and CDR2 SQIVND (reference sequence). CDR3 length equals 15 residues. Trimming removed 8 bases from V and 0 bases from J, with 16 bases in between. CDR3 residues: CASLGARWLNTEAFF. CDR3 DNA sequence: TGTGCCAGTCTTGGGGCGCGGTGGTTGAACACTGAAGCTTTCTTT. Full variable domain (missing parts from reference TRBV19 and TRBJ1-1): DGGITQSPKYLFRKEGQNVTLSCEQNLNHDAMYWYRQDPGQGLRLIYYSQIVNDFQKGDIAEGYSVSREKKESFPLTVTSAQKNPTAFYLCASLGARWLNTEAFFGQGTRLTVV.

This chain uses TRBV2 with TRBJ2-7; D might be TRBD1 (6 bases). The CDR3 contains 15 residues. Germline V gives CDR1 SNHLY, CDR2 FYNNEI. Trimming pared 9 bases from V and 3 bases from J, leaving 21 bases between. This chain's CDR3 is CASRDAATQGYEQYV. DNA of the CDR3: TGTGCCAGTCGTGATGCGGCAACACAGGGCTACGAGCAGTACGTC.

V gene TRBV7-2 combines with J gene TRBJ2-1; 8 bases line up with TRBD2. The CDR3 runs 16 residues. Germline trimming cut 1 base from V and 7 bases from J; bases unmatched to any gene: 9. CDR1 is SGHTA and CDR2 is FQGNSA in the germline V gene. This CDR3 is CASSLGAPGTRNEQFF. DNA of the CDR3: TGTGCCAGCAGCTTAGGCGCTCCCGGGACTAGAAATGAGCAGTTCTTC.

The rearrangement uses TRBV7-3 and TRBJ2-7; the D call may be TRBD1 or TRBD2 (5 bases each). Germline V gene lookup returns CDR1 SGHTA and CDR2 FQGTGA. The V end was cut by 5 bases, the J end by 4 bases, with 15 bases between. This CDR3 has 14 amino acids. CDR3 sequence: CASSPNPRGYEQYF. DNA of the CDR3: TGTGCCAGCAGCCCTAACCCGAGGGGATACGAGCAGTACTTC.

A single count supports this clone. V and J are TRBV24-1 and TRBJ2-1; the D call may be TRBD1 or TRBD2 (5 bases each). Germline V lookup: CDR1 KGHDR, CDR2 SFDVKD. V lost 4 bases and J lost 7, with 10 bases in between. The length of the CDR3 is 13 residues. CDR3 coding DNA: TGTGCCACCAGTGACCCGGGACCAAATGAGCAGTTCTTC. As protein: CATSDPGPNEQFF.

The J gene is TRBJ2-2, the V gene TRBV9; TRBD1 aligns across 7 bases. Trimming removed 4 bases from V and 4 bases from J; junction bases left unmatched: 10. CDR3 length: 16 residues. CDR1 SGDLS and CDR2 YYNGEE come from the germline V gene. The CDR3 DNA reads TGTGCCAGCAGCCCGTGGGACAGCTCCCCCACCGGGGAGCTGTTTTTT. Translated: CASSPWDSSPTGELFF.

V is TRBV19 and J is TRBJ1-5; D is uncertain. The CDR3 spans 15 residues. Germline V CDR1 and CDR2: LNHDA, SQIVND (reference sequence). The DNA of the CDR3 is TGTGCAAGAACTTCCTACGGGTTTTTGGATCAGCCCCAGCATTTT. Residues: CARTSYGFLDQPQHF.

The V and J genes are TRBV24-1 and TRBJ1-2; 7 nucleotides line up with TRBD1. J gave up 3 bases and V 3 bases, and 3 bases lay outside the gene matches. This CDR3 has 14 amino acids. Germline values: CDR1 KGHDR, CDR2 SFDVKD. Written as DNA, the CDR3 is TGTGCCACCAGTGATACTGGGACAGACTATGGCTACACCTTC. Protein sequence: CATSDTGTDYGYTF.

The chain uses TRBV7-8 and TRBJ2-1; TRBD1 agrees at 7 bases. CDR3 length: 19 residues. V lost 5 bases and J lost 0; bases outside the gene matches: 16. CDR1 SGHVS and CDR2 FQNEAQ come from the germline V gene. CDR3 region: CASSQGQRRIVSSYNEQFF. In DNA form, the CDR3 reads TGTGCCAGCAGCCAGGGACAGAGGAGGATTGTAAGCTCCTACAATGAGCAGTTCTTC.

V usage is TRBV18 and J usage is TRBJ2-5; D may match TRBD1 or TRBD2 (5 bases each). Trimming took off 6 bases at V and 5 bases at J, with 13 bases between the two ends. Germline-derived CDR1 and CDR2 are KGHSH and LQKENI. The CDR3 extends over 13 amino acids. CDR3 loop: CASSGAPRETQYF. CDR3 coding DNA: TGTGCCAGCTCCGGGGCACCAAGGGAGACCCAGTACTTC. Using reference TRBV18 and TRBJ2-5 for the parts outside the CDR3, the full variable domain is NAGVMQNPRHLVRRRGQEARLRCSPMKGHSHVYWYRQLPEEGLKFMVYLQKENIIDESGMPKERFSAEFPKEGPSILRIQQVVRGDSAAYFCASSGAPRETQYFGPGTRLLVL.

The chain combines TRBV5-1 with TRBJ1-5, with unresolved D. CDR1 is SGHRS, CDR2 YFSETQ, per germline. The CDR3 runs to 15 residues. V shed 0 bases and J shed 1 base, with 8 bases lying between them. The CDR3, as DNA: TGCGCCAGCAGCTTGGGTCCGGAGAGCAATCAGCCCCAGCATTTT. Amino acids: CASSLGPESNQPQHF.

This clone has a single count. The chain uses TRBV7-9 and TRBJ1-1, with 7 bases matching TRBD1. This CDR3 spans 15 amino acids. Germline CDR1 SEHNR, CDR2 FQNEAQ (reference sequence). V shed 7 bases, J shed 0 bases, and the junction held 8 bases outside the gene matches. DNA of the CDR3: TGTGCCAGCACCTTCGACAGGGCGATGAACACTGAAGCTTTCTTT. Its protein is CASTFDRAMNTEAFF.

The chain has TRBV7-3 and TRBJ1-6; D is ambiguous. Deletions cut 0 bases from V and 5 bases from J, with 8 bases between. This CDR3 contains 15 residues. CDR1 and CDR2 (germline): SGHTA, FQGTGA. The CDR3 DNA sequence: TGTGCCAGCAGCTTAACGAACAGTGATAATTCACCCCTCCACTTT. Its translation is CASSLTNSDNSPLHF.

This chain links TRBV7-3 with TRBJ2-2, with D possibly TRBD1 on 5 matching bases. The CDR3 extends over 15 amino acids. Between the trimmed V and J ends, which lost 5 bases and 6 bases, there was a span of 16 bases. Looked up from germline, CDR1 is SGHTA and CDR2 is FQGTGA. The CDR3 reads CASSPRIQGAGELFF. CDR3 DNA: TGTGCCAGCAGCCCGCGAATCCAGGGCGCCGGGGAGCTGTTTTTT.

The J gene is TRBJ1-1, the V gene TRBV4-1, with D unresolved. Trimming removed 1 base from V and 6 bases from J, with 9 bases in between. CDR1 and CDR2 (germline): MGHRA, YSYEKL. The CDR3 runs to 13 residues. CDR3: CASSQGSPPEAFF. As DNA, the CDR3 is TGCGCCAGCAGCCAAGGGAGTCCCCCTGAAGCTTTCTTT.

The J gene is TRBJ1-1, the V gene TRBV3-1 (or the pseudogene TRBV3-2), with 9 bases that match TRBD1. With V trimmed by 2 bases and J by 2 bases, 6 bases remained unmatched. Germline V lookup: CDR1 LGHDT, CDR2 YNNKEL (reference sequence). The CDR3 runs 16 residues. CDR3 DNA: TGTGCCAGCAGCCAACGGACAGGGGTACTTAACACTGAAGCTTTCTTT. It yields the protein CASSQRTGVLNTEAFF.

This rearrangement joins TRBV19 to TRBJ1-2; D perhaps matches TRBD1 (6 bases). Deletions cut 5 bases from V and 8 bases from J, with 12 bases between. CDR1 is LNHDA and CDR2 is SQIVND in the germline V gene (reference sequence). The CDR3 runs to 12 residues. The CDR3 is CASSSRGSGYTF. CDR3 DNA: TGTGCCAGTAGTTCTAGGGGGAGCGGCTACACCTTC. Full variable domain (remainder filled in from reference TRBV19 and TRBJ1-2): DGGITQSPKYLFRKEGQNVTLSCEQNLNHDAMYWYRQDPGQGLRLIYYSQIVNDFQKGDIAEGYSVSREKKESFPLTVTSAQKNPTAFYLCASSSRGSGYTFGSGTRLTVV.

The V call is TRBV7-6, the J call TRBJ2-5; no clear D gene. This CDR3 contains 12 residues. Between the trimmed V and J ends, which lost 2 bases and 4 bases, there was a span of 5 bases. Per germline, CDR1 SGHVS and CDR2 FNYEAQ. The CDR3 coding sequence is TGTGCCAGCAGCTTAAGTGGAGAGACCCAGTACTTC. Its protein product is CASSLSGETQYF.

The chain carries TRBV7-6 and TRBJ2-3; 9 bases line up with TRBD1. Germline lookup yields CDR1 SGHVS and CDR2 FNYEAQ. J gave up 2 bases and V 0 bases, and 3 bases lay outside the gene matches. The CDR3 totals 16 residues. The CDR3 bases are TGTGCCAGCAGCTTAGCTGGGGACAGGGTCACAGATACGCAGTATTTT. Protein: CASSLAGDRVTDTQYF.

About this clone itself: Germline is not matched at one junction end, which may reflect a read error. The chain recombines TRBV6-5 with TRBJ1-2; 7 bases agree with TRBD1. The germline V gene encodes CDR1 MNHEY and CDR2 SVGAGI. The CDR3 has 12 residues. CDR3 bases: TGTGCCAGCAGTTTCAGTCCGACAGGGCGAGCCTTC. Amino acid sequence: CASSFSPTGRAF.

This sequence joins TRBV5-6 and TRBJ1-2; the D is unclear. CDR1 is SGHDT, CDR2 YYEEEE, per germline. This CDR3 has 13 amino acids. V was pared by 7 bases and J by 4 bases, with 14 bases between. CDR3 protein: CASYTHVGYGYTF. The DNA for the CDR3 is TGTGCCAGCTATACCCACGTGGGCTATGGCTACACCTTC.

This clone was picked up one time. The V gene is TRBV30, the J gene TRBJ1-4; no firm D call. The CDR3 is 11 residues long. Trimming left V 2 bases short and J 8 bases short, with 6 bases between. The germline V gene has CDR1 GTSNPN and CDR2 SVGIG (reference sequence). CDR3 nucleotides: TGTGCCTGGAGTCCTAGAGAAAAACTGTTTTTT. Protein sequence: CAWSPREKLFF.

The chain joins TRBV11-2 to TRBJ1-1; D is undetermined. Trimming shortened V by 1 base and J by 0 bases, and 6 bases separated the two germline ends. Germline V lookup: CDR1 SGHAT, CDR2 FQNNGV. The CDR3 covers 14 residues. Here the CDR3 DNA reads TGTGCCAGCAGCTTAGGCGCTGTGAACACTGAAGCTTTCTTT. Residues: CASSLGAVNTEAFF. Based on the CDR3 plus reference TRBV11-2 and TRBJ1-1, the full variable domain is EAGVAQSPRYKIIEKRQSVAFWCNPISGHATLYWYQQILGQGPKLLIQFQNNGVVDDSQLPKDRFSAERLKGVDSTLKIQPAKLEDSAVYLCASSLGAVNTEAFFGQGTRLTVV.

The gene calls are TRBV28 and TRBJ2-6; 8 nucleotides align to TRBD2. Germline V gene lookup returns CDR1 MDHEN and CDR2 SYDVKM. J was trimmed by 0 bases and V by 7 bases; bases with no gene match: 8. The CDR3 runs to 17 residues. CDR3 region: CASKGLAGDSGANVLTF. CDR3 nucleotide sequence: TGTGCCAGCAAAGGGCTAGCGGGTGACTCTGGGGCCAACGTCCTGACTTTC.

The chain links TRBV15 to TRBJ1-6; TRBD1 agrees at 7 bases. This CDR3 is built from 15 residues. V lost 8 bases and J lost 10; bases outside the gene matches: 14. The germline CDR1 and CDR2 sequences are LNHNV and YYDKDF (reference sequence). CDR3 DNA: TGTGCCACCTCTTTTATACAGGGGACGGGGTCACCCCTCCACTTT. Translation: CATSFIQGTGSPLHF. The full variable domain, with the rest looked up from reference TRBV15 and TRBJ1-6, is DAMVIQNPRYQVTQFGKPVTLSCSQTLNHNVMYWYQQKSSQAPKLLFHYYDKDFNNEADTPDNFQSRRPNTSFCFLDIRSPGLGDTAMYLCATSFIQGTGSPLHFGNGTRLTVT.

A few counts support this clone. The chain recombines TRBV5-5 with TRBJ1-1, with no clear D. The V and J ends lost 0 bases and 1 base respectively, with 4 bases between them. The CDR3 runs 13 residues. The V gene's germline CDR1 is SGHKS and CDR2 YYEKEE (reference sequence). The CDR3 spells CASSLGGNTEAFF. CDR3 bases: TGTGCCAGCAGCTTGGGGGGGAACACTGAAGCTTTCTTT. The full variable domain, with the rest looked up from reference TRBV5-5 and TRBJ1-1, is DAGVTQSPTHLIKTRGQQVTLRCSPISGHKSVSWYQQVLGQGPQFIFQYYEKEERGRGNFPDRFSARQFPNYSSELNVNALLLGDSALYLCASSLGGNTEAFFGQGTRLTVV.

The rearrangement joins TRBV7-8 to TRBJ2-2; 9 bases line up with TRBD2. Germline CDR1 is SGHVS and CDR2 is FQNEAQ. CDR3 length: 15 amino acids. The ends lost 3 bases at V and 4 bases at J; junction bases unmatched: 3. CDR3 loop: CASSFSGGTTGELFF. Here the CDR3 DNA reads TGTGCCAGCAGCTTTAGCGGGGGCACCACCGGGGAGCTGTTTTTT.

The chain couples TRBV21-1 to TRBJ1-4. TRBV21-1 is termed a pseudogene. This CDR3 comprises 17 residues. This chain's CDR3 is CASSKENRGRSNEKLFF. DNA for the CDR3: TGTGCCAGCAGCAAAGAGAACCGGGGGCGGAGTAATGAAAAACTGTTTTTT.

The V call is TRBV7-9, the J call TRBJ1-2; D gene ambiguous. Germline V gene sequence: CDR1 SEHNR, CDR2 FQNEAQ (reference sequence). The CDR3 loop spans 14 amino acids. The germline V and J ends were trimmed by 1 base and 1 base, with 7 bases remaining between them. The CDR3 loop is CASSLEKSNYGYTF. The DNA of the CDR3 is TGTGCCAGCAGCTTAGAGAAGAGTAACTATGGCTACACCTTC.

Regarding this clone: The same CDR3 arises from other DNA sequences in this sample as well. This rearrangement joins TRBV7-9 to TRBJ2-7, with 8 bases lining up with TRBD2. The CDR3 sequence is 12 residues long. Germline V gene lookup returns CDR1 SEHNR and CDR2 FQNEAQ (reference sequence). V dropped 5 bases and J dropped 3; count of bases not matched to a gene: 0. This chain's CDR3 is CASSRGGYEQYV. CDR3 nucleotide sequence: TGTGCCAGCAGCCGGGGGGGCTACGAGCAGTACGTC.